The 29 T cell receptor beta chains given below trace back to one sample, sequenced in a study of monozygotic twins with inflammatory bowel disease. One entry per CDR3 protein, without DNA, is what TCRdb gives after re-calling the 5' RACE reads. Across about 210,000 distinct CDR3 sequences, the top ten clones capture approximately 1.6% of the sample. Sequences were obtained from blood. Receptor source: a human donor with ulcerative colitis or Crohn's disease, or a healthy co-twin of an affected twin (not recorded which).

CDR3 sequence reads: CASSELSNYGYTF. The chain uses TRBV6-1 and TRBJ1-2. The CDR3 is 13 amino acids. Germline loops: CDR1 MNHNS, CDR2 SASEGT.

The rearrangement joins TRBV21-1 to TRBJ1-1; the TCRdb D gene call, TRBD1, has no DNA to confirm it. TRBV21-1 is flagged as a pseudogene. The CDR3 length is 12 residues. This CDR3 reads CASSNPTGEAFF.

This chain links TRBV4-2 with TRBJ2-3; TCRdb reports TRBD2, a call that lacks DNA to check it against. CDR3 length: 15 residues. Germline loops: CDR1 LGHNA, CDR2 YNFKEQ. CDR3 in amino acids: CASSQLAGDTDTQYF.

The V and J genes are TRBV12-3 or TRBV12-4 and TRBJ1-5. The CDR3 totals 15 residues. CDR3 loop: CASSLIGVRNQPQHF.

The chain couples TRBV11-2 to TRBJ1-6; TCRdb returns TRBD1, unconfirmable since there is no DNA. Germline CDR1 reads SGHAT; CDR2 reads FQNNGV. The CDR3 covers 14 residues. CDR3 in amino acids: CASSLDPGVSPLHF.

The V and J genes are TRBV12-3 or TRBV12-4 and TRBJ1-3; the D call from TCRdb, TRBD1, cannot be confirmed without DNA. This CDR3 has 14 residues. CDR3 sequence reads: CASTLGGDGNTIYF.

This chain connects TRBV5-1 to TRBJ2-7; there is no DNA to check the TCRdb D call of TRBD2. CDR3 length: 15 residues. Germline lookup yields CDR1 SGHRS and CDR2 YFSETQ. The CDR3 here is CASSRGTPVAAEQYF. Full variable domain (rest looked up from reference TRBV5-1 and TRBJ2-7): KAGVTQTPRYLIKTRGQQVTLSCSPISGHRSVSWYQQTPGQGLQFLFEYFSETQRNKGNFPGRFSGRQFSNSRSEMNVSTLELGDSALYLCASSRGTPVAAEQYFGPGTRLTVT.

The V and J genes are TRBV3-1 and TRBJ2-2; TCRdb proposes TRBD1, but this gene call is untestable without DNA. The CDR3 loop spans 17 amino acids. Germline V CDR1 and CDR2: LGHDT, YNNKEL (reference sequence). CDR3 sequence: CASSQHTGGLNTGELFF.

CDR3 residues: CASSLDAGITEAFF. The rearrangement joins TRBV7-8 to TRBJ1-1. The CDR3 has 14 residues. Looked up from germline, CDR1 is SGHVS and CDR2 is FQNEAQ.

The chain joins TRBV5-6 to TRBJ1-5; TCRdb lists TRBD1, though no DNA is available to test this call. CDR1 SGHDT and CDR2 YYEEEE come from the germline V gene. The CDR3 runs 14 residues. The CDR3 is CASSLGGGRQPQHF.

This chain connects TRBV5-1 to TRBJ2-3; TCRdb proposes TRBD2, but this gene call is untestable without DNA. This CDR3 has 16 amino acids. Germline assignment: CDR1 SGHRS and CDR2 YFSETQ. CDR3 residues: CASSLDLAGVTDTQYF.

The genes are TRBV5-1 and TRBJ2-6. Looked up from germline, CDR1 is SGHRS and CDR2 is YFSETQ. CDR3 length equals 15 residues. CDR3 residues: CASSFTLSGANVLTF.

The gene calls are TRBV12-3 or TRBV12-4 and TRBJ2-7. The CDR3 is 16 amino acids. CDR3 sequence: CASSLFWWTGLHEQYF.

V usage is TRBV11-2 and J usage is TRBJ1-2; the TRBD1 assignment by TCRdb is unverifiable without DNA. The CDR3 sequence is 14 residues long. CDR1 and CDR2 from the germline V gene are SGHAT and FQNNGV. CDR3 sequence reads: CASSLDTGLSGYTF.

The CDR3: CASGGRESYNEQFF. The rearrangement joins TRBV7-9 to TRBJ2-1; the D gene TCRdb calls, TRBD2, cannot be checked with no DNA. Germline loops: CDR1 SEHNR, CDR2 FQNEAQ (reference sequence). CDR3 size: 14 residues.

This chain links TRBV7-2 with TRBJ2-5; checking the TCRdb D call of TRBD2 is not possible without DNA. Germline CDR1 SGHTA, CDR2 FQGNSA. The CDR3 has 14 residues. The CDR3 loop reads CASSFLGSLETQYF.

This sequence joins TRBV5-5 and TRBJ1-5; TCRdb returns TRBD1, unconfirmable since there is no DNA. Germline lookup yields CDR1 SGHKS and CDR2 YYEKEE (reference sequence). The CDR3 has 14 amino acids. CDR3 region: CASSSEGVNQPQHF.

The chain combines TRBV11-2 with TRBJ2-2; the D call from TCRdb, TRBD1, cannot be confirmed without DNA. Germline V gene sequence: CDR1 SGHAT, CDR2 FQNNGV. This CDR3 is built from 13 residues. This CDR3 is CASSLGRAGELFF. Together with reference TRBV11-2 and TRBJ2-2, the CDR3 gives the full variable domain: EAGVAQSPRYKIIEKRQSVAFWCNPISGHATLYWYQQILGQGPKLLIQFQNNGVVDDSQLPKDRFSAERLKGVDSTLKIQPAKLEDSAVYLCASSLGRAGELFFGEGSRLTVL.

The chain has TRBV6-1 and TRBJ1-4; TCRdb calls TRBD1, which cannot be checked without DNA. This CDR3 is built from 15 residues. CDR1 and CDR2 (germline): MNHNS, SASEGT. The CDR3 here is CASGPQGAANEKLFF.

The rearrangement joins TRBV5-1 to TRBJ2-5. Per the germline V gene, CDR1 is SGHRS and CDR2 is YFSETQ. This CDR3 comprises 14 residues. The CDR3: CASSLEPVNKPQYF.

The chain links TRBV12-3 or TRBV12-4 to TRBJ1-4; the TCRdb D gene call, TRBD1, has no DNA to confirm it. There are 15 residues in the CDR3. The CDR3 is CASSLGTGNSENLFF.

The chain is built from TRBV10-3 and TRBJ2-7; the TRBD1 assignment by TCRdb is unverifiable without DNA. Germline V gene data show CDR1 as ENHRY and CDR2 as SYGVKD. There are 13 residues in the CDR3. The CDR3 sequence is CAISDRVSYEQYF.

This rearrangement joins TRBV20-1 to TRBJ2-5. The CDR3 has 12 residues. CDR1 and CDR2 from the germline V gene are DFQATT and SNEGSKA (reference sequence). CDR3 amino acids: CSAYIIQETQYF.

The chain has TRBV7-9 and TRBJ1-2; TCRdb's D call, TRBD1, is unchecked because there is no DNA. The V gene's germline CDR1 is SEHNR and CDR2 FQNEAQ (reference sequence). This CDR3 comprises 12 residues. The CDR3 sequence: CASSGTEYGYTF.

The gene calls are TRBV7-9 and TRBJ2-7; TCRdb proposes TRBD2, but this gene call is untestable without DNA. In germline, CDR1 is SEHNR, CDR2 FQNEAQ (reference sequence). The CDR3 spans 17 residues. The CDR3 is CASSSPRASGNTYEQYF.

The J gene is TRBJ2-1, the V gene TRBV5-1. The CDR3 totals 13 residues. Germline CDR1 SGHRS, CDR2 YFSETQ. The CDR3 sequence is CASSLVLGNEQFF.

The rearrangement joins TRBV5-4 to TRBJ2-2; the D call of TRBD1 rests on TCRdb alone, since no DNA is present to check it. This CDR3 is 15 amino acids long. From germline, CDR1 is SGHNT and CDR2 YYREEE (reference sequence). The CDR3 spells CASKNRGAYTGELFF.

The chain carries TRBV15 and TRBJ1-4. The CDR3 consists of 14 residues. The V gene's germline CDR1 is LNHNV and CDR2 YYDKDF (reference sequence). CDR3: CATSRDPPREKLFF.

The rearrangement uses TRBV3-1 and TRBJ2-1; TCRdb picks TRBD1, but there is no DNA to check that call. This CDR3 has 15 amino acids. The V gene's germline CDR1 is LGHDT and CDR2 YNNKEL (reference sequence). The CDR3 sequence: CASSPDTVQVREQFF.